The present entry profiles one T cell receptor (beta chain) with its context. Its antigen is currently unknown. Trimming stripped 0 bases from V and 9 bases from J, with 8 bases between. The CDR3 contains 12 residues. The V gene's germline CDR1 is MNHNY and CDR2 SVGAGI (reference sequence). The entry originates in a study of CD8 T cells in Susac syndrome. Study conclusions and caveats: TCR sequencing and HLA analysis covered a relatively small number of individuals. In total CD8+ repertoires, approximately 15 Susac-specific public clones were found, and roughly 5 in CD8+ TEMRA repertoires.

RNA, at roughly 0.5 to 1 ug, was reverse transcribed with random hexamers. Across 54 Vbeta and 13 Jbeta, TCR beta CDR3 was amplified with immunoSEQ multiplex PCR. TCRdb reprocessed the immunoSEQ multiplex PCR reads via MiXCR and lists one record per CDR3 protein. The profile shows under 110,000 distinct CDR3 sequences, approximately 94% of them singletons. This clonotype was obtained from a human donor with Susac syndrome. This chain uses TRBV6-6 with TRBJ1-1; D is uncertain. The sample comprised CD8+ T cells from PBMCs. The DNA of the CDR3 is TGTGCCAGCAGTTACTCGAGGGTACAAGCTTTCTTT. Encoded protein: CASSYSRVQAFF.